What follows are 13 T cell receptor beta chains derived from one specimen sequenced in a study of post-analysis software for immune sequencing data. Findings and limits, study-wide: In patients, roughly 5 TRBV segments were more frequent than in controls, with TRBV5-6, TRBV5-1 and TRBV20-1 among them.

The antigens for these receptors are not known. Carried by the TCR beta cDNA libraries were unique molecular identifiers. One entry per CDR3 protein, called by TCRdb with MiXCR from the PCR reads. There are roughly 730,000 distinct CDR3 sequences in the sample; 25% to 30% occur only once, and about 0.5% lies in the top ten. Sequenced input: blood. The receptors were gathered from a girl aged 5 to 17 with multiple sclerosis.

Note on this clonotype: A much more abundant neighbour one base away suggests this may be a read error. The chain combines TRBV5-6 with TRBJ2-1; unclear D gene. V was shortened by 7 bases and J by 0 bases, with 8 bases between the two germline ends. Germline-derived CDR1 and CDR2 are SGHDT and YYEEEE. This CDR3 spans 13 amino acids. CDR3 bases: TGTGCCAGCGGCCCGGACTCCTACAATGAGCAGTTCTTC. Translated, it gives CASGPDSYNEQFF.

This clonotype has just a few counts. The chain uses TRBV20-1 and TRBJ1-4, with TRBD1 matching over 10 bases. This CDR3 region has 15 residues. Germline V lookup: CDR1 DFQATT, CDR2 SNEGSKA (reference sequence). V was pared by 3 bases and J by 8 bases, with 9 bases of the junction left unmatched. The CDR3 bases are TGCAGTGCTAGTGGGGTGTTGGGACAGGGGGAAAAACTGTTTTTT. This gives the protein CSASGVLGQGEKLFF.

This chain uses TRBV20-1 with TRBJ2-1; 10 bases are shared with TRBD2. J gave up 0 bases and V 3 bases, and 11 bases lay outside the gene matches. The CDR3 runs to 18 residues. Germline V gives CDR1 DFQATT, CDR2 SNEGSKA (reference sequence). The CDR3 sequence: CSARGSSGGFSSYNEQFF. CDR3 bases: TGCAGTGCTAGGGGGAGTAGCGGGGGGTTCAGCTCCTACAATGAGCAGTTCTTC.

J is TRBJ2-4 and V is TRBV28, with a possible D match to TRBD2 (5 bases). The germline V gene has CDR1 MDHEN and CDR2 SYDVKM. The ends were cut back, 6 bases at V and 3 bases at J, with 12 bases in the middle. The CDR3 extends over 14 amino acids. The DNA for the CDR3 is TGTGCCAGCAGCCTAGCTTGGAGCAAAAACATTCAGTACTTC. This encodes CASSLAWSKNIQYF.

Here the CDR3 DNA reads TGTGCCAGCGAGGTTGAGAGGACAGATACGCAGTATTTT. This codes for CASEVERTDTQYF. The chain has TRBV2 and TRBJ2-3; D remains ambiguous. The germline V gene encodes CDR1 SNHLY and CDR2 FYNNEI. Deletions cut 8 bases from V and 3 bases from J, with 12 bases between. This CDR3 region has 13 residues.

In this sample, this clonotype turned up a few times. This chain uses TRBV29-1 with TRBJ2-3; perhaps TRBD2 as D (6 bases). V gave up 7 bases and J gave up 6 bases, with 17 bases separating them. This CDR3 comprises 13 residues. Germline CDR1 is SQVTM and CDR2 is ANQGSEA. CDR3 residues: CSGQVGGGDTQYF. CDR3 bases: TGCAGCGGTCAGGTGGGGGGTGGCGATACGCAGTATTTT.

There are a few counts of this clonotype. The chain carries TRBV9 and TRBJ1-2; D is unclear. Per the germline V gene, CDR1 is SGDLS and CDR2 is YYNGEE. This CDR3 has 15 residues. The ends were cut back, 0 bases at V and 5 bases at J, with 14 bases in the middle. CDR3 region: CASSVAEGKDYGYTF. For the CDR3, the DNA is TGTGCCAGCAGCGTAGCTGAGGGCAAGGATTATGGCTACACCTTC.

The V call is TRBV7-2, the J call TRBJ2-7; D may be TRBD1 (5 bases). The germline CDR1 and CDR2 sequences are SGHTA and FQGNSA. Between the trimmed V and J ends, which lost 4 bases and 5 bases, there was a span of 18 bases. The CDR3 sequence is 15 residues long. CDR3 coding DNA: TGTGCCAGCAGCTCAGTGGAGACAGCTTACAACGAGCAGTACTTC. Residues: CASSSVETAYNEQYF.

The V call is TRBV28, the J call TRBJ2-3; tentatively, D is TRBD1 (6 bases). Looked up from germline, CDR1 is MDHEN and CDR2 is SYDVKM. CDR3 size: 14 residues. CDR3 in DNA: TGTGCTACGTCGGGACATCCTAGCACAGATACGCAGTATTTT. Translation: CATSGHPSTDTQYF.

This clonotype was recorded at least ten times. The chain couples TRBV29-1 to TRBJ2-5; the D gene is possibly TRBD2 (6 bases). The V end lost 4 bases, the J end lost 5 bases, and 14 bases lay between the germline ends. Germline CDR1 reads SQVTM; CDR2 reads ANQGSEA. The CDR3 is made up of 13 amino acids. This CDR3 reads CSVAAGGMETQYF. CDR3 DNA: TGCAGCGTTGCCGCAGGAGGGATGGAGACCCAGTACTTC.

The chain carries TRBV20-1 and TRBJ2-1, with TRBD2 identical over 10 bases. V shed 3 bases, J shed 8 bases, and the junction held 10 bases outside the gene matches. The CDR3 consists of 15 residues. Per the germline V gene, CDR1 is DFQATT and CDR2 is SNEGSKA (reference sequence). The CDR3 spells CSARRPSGGSDEQFF. CDR3 nucleotides: TGCAGTGCTAGGAGGCCTAGCGGGGGTTCTGATGAGCAGTTCTTC.

J is TRBJ2-7 and V is TRBV20-1; 7 bases line up with TRBD2. Germline loops: CDR1 DFQATT, CDR2 SNEGSKA (reference sequence). With V trimmed by 6 bases and J by 3 bases, 14 bases remained unmatched. This CDR3 has 15 amino acids. The CDR3 sequence: CSAPRLASGHYEQYF. The CDR3 DNA follows: TGCAGTGCCCCGCGGCTAGCTAGCGGTCACTACGAGCAGTACTTC.

This clonotype was seen a handful of times. This sequence joins TRBV29-1 and TRBJ2-7; unclear D gene. Trimming cost V 0 bases and J 0 bases, with 3 bases left between them. Germline CDR1 reads SQVTM; CDR2 reads ANQGSEA. This CDR3 spans 12 amino acids. The CDR3 loop is CSVEDLSYEQYF. The CDR3 coding sequence is TGCAGCGTTGAAGACCTCTCCTACGAGCAGTACTTC.